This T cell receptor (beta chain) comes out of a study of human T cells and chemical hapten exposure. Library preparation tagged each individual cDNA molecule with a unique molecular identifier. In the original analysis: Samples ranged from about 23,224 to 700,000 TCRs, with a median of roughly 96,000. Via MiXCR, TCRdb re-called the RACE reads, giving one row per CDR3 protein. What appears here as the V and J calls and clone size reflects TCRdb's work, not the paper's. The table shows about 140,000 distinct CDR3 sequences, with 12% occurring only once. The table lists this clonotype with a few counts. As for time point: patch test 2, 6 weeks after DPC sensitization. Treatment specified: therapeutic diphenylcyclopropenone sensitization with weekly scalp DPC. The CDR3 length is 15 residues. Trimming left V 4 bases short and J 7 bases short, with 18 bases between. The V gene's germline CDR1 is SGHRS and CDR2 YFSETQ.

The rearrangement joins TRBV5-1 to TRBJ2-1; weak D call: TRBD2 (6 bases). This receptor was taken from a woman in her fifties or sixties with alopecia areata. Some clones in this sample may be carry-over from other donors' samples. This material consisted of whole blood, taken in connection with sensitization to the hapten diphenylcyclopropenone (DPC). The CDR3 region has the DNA TGCGCCAGCAGCCCAACTAGCCCACCCGCAAATGAGCAGTTCTTC. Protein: CASSPTSPPANEQFF.